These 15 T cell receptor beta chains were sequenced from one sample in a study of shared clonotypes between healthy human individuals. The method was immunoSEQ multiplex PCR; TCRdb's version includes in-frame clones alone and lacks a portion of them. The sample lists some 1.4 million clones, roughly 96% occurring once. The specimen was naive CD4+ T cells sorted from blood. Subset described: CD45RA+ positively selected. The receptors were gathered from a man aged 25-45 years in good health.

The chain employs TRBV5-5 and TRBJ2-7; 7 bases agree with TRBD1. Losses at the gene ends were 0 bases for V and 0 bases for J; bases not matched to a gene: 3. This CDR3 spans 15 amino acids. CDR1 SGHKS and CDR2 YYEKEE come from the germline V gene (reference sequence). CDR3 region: CASSLATGSSYEQYF. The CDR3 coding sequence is TGTGCCAGCAGCTTGGCGACAGGGAGCTCCTACGAGCAGTACTTC.

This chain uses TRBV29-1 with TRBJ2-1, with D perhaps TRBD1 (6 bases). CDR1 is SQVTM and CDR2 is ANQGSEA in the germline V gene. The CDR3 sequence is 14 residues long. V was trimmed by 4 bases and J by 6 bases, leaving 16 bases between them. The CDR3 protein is CSVVEQGLRNEQFF. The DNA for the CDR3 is TGCAGCGTTGTAGAACAGGGCTTACGCAATGAGCAGTTCTTC.

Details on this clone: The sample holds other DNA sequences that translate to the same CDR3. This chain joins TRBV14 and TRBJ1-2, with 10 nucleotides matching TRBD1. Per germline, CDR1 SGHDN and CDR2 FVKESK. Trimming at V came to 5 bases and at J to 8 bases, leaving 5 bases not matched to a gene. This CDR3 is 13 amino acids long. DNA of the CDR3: TGTGCCAGCAGCAGGGACAGGGGCGGCGGCTACACCTTC. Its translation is CASSRDRGGGYTF.

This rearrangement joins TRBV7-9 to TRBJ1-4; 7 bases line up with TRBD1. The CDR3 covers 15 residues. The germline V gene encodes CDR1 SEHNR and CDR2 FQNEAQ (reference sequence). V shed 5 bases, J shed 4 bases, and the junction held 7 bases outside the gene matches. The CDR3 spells CASSTDRVYNEKLFF. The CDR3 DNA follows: TGTGCCAGCAGCACTGACAGGGTTTATAATGAAAAACTGTTTTTT.

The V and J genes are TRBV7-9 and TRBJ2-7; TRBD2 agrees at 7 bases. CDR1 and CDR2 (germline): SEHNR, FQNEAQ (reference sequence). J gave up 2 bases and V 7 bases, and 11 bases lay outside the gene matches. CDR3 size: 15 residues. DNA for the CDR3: TGTGCCAGCACCTTCGGCGGGAGTATCGCCTACGAGCAGTACTTC. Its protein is CASTFGGSIAYEQYF. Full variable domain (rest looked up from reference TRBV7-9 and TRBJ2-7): DTGVSQNPRHKITKRGQNVTFRCDPISEHNRLYWYRQTLGQGPEFLTYFQNEAQLEKSRLLSDRFSAERPKGSFSTLEIQRTEQGDSAMYLCASTFGGSIAYEQYFGPGTRLTVT.

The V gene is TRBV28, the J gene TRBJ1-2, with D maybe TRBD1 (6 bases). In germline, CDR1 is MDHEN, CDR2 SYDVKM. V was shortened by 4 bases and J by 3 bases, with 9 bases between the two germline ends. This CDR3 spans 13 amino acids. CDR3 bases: TGTGCCAGCAGTTCAGGGGATCACTATGGCTACACCTTC. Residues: CASSSGDHYGYTF.

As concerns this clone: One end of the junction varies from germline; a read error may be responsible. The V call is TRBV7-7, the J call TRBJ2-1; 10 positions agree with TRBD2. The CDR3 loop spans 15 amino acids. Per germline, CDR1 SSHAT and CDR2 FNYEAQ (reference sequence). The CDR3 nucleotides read TGTGCTAGCAGCTTGGCGCTAGCGGGAGTAAATGAGCAGTTCTTC. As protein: CASSLALAGVNEQFF. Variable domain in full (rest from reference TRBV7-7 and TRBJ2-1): GAGVSQSPRYKVTKRGQDVTLRCDPISSHATLYWYQQALGQGPEFLTYFNYEAQPDKSGLPSDRFSAERPEGSISTLTIQRTEQRDSAMYRCASSLALAGVNEQFFGPGTRLTVL.

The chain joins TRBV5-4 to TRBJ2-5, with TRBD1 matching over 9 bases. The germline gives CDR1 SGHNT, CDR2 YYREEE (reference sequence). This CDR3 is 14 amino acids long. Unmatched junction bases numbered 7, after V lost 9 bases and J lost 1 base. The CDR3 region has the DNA TGTGCCACTCGGGGACAGGGTATCCAAGAGACCCAGTACTTC. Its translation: CATRGQGIQETQYF.

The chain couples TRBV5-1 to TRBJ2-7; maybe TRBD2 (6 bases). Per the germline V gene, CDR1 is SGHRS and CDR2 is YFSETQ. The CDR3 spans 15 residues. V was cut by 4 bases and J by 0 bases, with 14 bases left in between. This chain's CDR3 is CASSQGTVSSYEQYF. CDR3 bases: TGCGCCAGCAGCCAAGGGACTGTCAGCTCCTACGAGCAGTACTTC. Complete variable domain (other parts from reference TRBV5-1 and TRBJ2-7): KAGVTQTPRYLIKTRGQQVTLSCSPISGHRSVSWYQQTPGQGLQFLFEYFSETQRNKGNFPGRFSGRQFSNSRSEMNVSTLELGDSALYLCASSQGTVSSYEQYFGPGTRLTVT.

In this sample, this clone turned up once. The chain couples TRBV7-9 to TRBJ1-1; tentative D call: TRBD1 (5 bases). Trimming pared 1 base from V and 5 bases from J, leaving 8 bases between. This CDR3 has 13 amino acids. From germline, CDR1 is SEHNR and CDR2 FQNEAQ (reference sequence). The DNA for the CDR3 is TGTGCCAGCAGCTTAGGTGAGGGGACTGAAGCTTTCTTT. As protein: CASSLGEGTEAFF.

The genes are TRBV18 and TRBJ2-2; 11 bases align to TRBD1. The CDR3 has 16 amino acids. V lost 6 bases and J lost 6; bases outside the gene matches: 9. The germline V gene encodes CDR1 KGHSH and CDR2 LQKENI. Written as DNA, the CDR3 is TGTGCCAGCTCCCCCGGACAGGGGGCCTCCCCCGGGGAGCTGTTTTTT. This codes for CASSPGQGASPGELFF.

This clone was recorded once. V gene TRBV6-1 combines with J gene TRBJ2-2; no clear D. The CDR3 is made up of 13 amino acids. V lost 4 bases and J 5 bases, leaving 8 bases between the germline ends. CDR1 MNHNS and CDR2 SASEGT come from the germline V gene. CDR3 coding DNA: TGTGCCAGCAGTGGGCATGGGACCGGGGAGCTGTTTTTT. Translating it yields CASSGHGTGELFF.

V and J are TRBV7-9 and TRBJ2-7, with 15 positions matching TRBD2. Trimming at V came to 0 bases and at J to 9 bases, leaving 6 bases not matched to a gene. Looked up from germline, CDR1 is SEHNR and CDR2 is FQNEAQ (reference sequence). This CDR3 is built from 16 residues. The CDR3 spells CASSLAVLGLAGGQYF. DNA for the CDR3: TGTGCCAGCAGCTTAGCGGTCCTGGGACTAGCGGGAGGGCAGTACTTC.

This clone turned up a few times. CDR3 region: CATSSLAGVTGELFF. CDR3 DNA: TGTGCCACCAGCTCCCTAGCGGGAGTTACCGGGGAGCTGTTTTTT. The gene calls are TRBV19 and TRBJ2-2; TRBD2 aligns across 10 bases. This CDR3 contains 15 residues. The junction had 10 bases not matched to a gene; V was cut back by 10 bases and J by 5 bases. Germline assignment: CDR1 LNHDA and CDR2 SQIVND (reference sequence).

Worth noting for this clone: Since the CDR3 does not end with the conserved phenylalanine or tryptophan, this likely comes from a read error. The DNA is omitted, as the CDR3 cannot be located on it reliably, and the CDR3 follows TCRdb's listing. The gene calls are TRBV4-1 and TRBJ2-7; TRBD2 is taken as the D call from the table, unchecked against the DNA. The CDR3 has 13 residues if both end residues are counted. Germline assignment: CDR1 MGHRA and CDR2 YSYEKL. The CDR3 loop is CASSHPGLAGAPK.